This is a list of T cell receptor beta chains from one sample in a study of response to subunit inactivated influenza vaccine. One entry per CDR3 protein, called by TCRdb with MiXCR from the RT-PCR reads. Of around 520,000 distinct CDR3 sequences detected, 25% appear once; the ten largest clones hold approximately 2%. Here the sequenced sample was CD4+ T cells sorted from PBMCs, taken roughly 5 days after vaccination. These receptors all come from a man aged 50 to 59 who received an inactivated influenza vaccine. CDR3s include the opening cysteine and the closing phenylalanine or tryptophan. Fields, in order: D gene, J gene, clone size, V gene, CDR3 DNA, CDR3 protein. The D gene is left open where the match is weak. Size values are once, few and many counts, or a class for expanded clones, and some rows have none.

-,TRBJ2-1,few,TRBV4-1,TGCGCCAGCAGCCAAGGCGTCAGTGGGACCTACAATGAGCAGTTCTTC,CASSQGVSGTYNEQFF
-,TRBJ2-7,-,TRBV28,TGTGCCAGCAGTCCCCCGGAGGGAGCGGTCTACGAGCAGTACTTC,CASSPPEGAVYEQYF
-,TRBJ1-3,-,TRBV12-3/TRBV12-4,TGTGCCAGCAGTTCGGACCCCTCTGGAAACACCATATATTTT,CASSSDPSGNTIYF
-,TRBJ2-2,-,TRBV12-3/TRBV12-4,TGTGCCAGCAGGTCAGGGGCTGTCAACGGGGAGCTGTTTTTT,CASRSGAVNGELFF
-,TRBJ1-4,-,TRBV12-3/TRBV12-4,TGTGCCAGCAGTTCACGGAAACAGGGAGTTACTGAAAAACTGTTTTTT,CASSSRKQGVTEKLFF
-,TRBJ2-6,few,TRBV7-9,TGTGCCAGCAGCGATCCGTCTGGGGCCAACGTCCTGACTTTC,CASSDPSGANVLTF
-,TRBJ2-7,-,TRBV6-1,TGTGCCAGCAGCCTCCGGACTGAACTCTCCTACGAGCAGTACTTC,CASSLRTELSYEQYF
-,TRBJ2-5,-,TRBV12-3/TRBV12-4,TGTGCCAGCAGGAACCGGGGCATAGAGACCCAGTACTTC,CASRNRGIETQYF
TRBD1,TRBJ1-1,-,TRBV20-1,TGCAGTGCACTTACGGACAGGGTCACTGAAGCTTTCTTT,CSALTDRVTEAFF
-,TRBJ2-2,-,TRBV9,TGTGCCAGCAGCGTAGAAGGGATGGGCACCGGGGAGCTGTTTTTT,CASSVEGMGTGELFF
-,TRBJ2-3,few,TRBV5-1,TGCGCCAGCAGCTTGCGGTTGGTGGGGGAATCGGATACGCAGTATTTT,CASSLRLVGESDTQYF
-,TRBJ2-1,-,TRBV5-1,TGCGCCAGCAGCCCCCTAGGCGAGGGGGGTTTCAATTACAATGAGCAGTTCTTC,CASSPLGEGGFNYNEQFF
-,TRBJ2-3,-,TRBV18,TGTGCCAGCTCACCAAGGGACCGGCGAGCCACAGATACGCAGTATTTT,CASSPRDRRATDTQYF
-,TRBJ2-5,-,TRBV12-3/TRBV12-4,TGTGCCAGCAGTTTATCTGGGAATGCAGAGACCCAGTACTTC,CASSLSGNAETQYF
-,TRBJ2-1,-,TRBV4-1,TGCGCCAGCAGCCAAGAACGGGGATATGAGCAGTTCTTC,CASSQERGYEQFF
TRBD1,TRBJ1-1,-,TRBV5-1,TGCGCCAGCAGCGTTGACGGACAGGGGAGAGGCACTGAAGCTTTCTTT,CASSVDGQGRGTEAFF
TRBD2,TRBJ2-1,-,TRBV29-1,TGCAGCGTTGGGGGTAGCGGGAACTACAATGAGCAGTTCTTC,CSVGGSGNYNEQFF
-,TRBJ1-2,once,TRBV4-3,TGCGCCAGCAGCCAAGATGGGTTTGGCTACACCTTC,CASSQDGFGYTF
-,TRBJ2-5,many,TRBV7-6,TGTGCCAGCAGCTTAGAAGTCCCCCAACAAGAGACCCAGTACTTC,CASSLEVPQQETQYF
TRBD2,TRBJ2-3,-,TRBV6-2/TRBV6-3,TGTGCCAGCAGTTACACCACACGGACTAGCGGACGCACAGATACGCAGTATTTT,CASSYTTRTSGRTDTQYF
TRBD2,TRBJ2-3,-,TRBV24-1,TGTGCCACCAGTCGGGCTAGCGGGGGCACAGATACGCAGTATTTT,CATSRASGGTDTQYF
-,TRBJ2-7,few,TRBV4-1,TGCGCCAGCAGCCACAGGGAAGGATACGAGCAGTACTTC,CASSHREGYEQYF
TRBD2,TRBJ2-1,-,TRBV5-1,TGCGCCAGCAGCTTGTCCTCTAGCGGGTCCTACAATGAGCAGTTCTTC,CASSLSSSGSYNEQFF
TRBD1,TRBJ2-5,many,TRBV29-1,TGCAGCACCGGGACAGGAGGAATGAGGGAGACCCAGTACTTC,CSTGTGGMRETQYF
-,TRBJ2-6,-,TRBV11-1,TGTGCCAGCAGCACCCACAAAGGACCAATCTCTGGGGCCAACGTCCTGACTTTC,CASSTHKGPISGANVLTF
-,TRBJ2-1,-,TRBV7-3,TGTGCCAGCAGCTTATCGGGGACTTCCTACAATGAGCAGTTCTTC,CASSLSGTSYNEQFF
-,TRBJ1-2,many,TRBV4-1,TGCGCCAGCAGCCAAGGCGACAGGACCTTCGGCTATGGCTACACCTTC,CASSQGDRTFGYGYTF
TRBD1,TRBJ2-7,-,TRBV20-1,TGCAGTGCACCGGGACAGGGAGGGTACGAGCAGTACTTC,CSAPGQGGYEQYF
-,TRBJ2-7,-,TRBV28,TGTGCCAGCAGTCCTCTGACCTACTACGAGCAGTACTTC,CASSPLTYYEQYF
-,TRBJ2-2,-,TRBV20-1,TGCAGTGCTAGAGATCCTCAGGGCTCCGGGGAGCTGTTTTTT,CSARDPQGSGELFF
-,TRBJ2-5,few,TRBV4-3,TGCGCCAGCAGCCAAGACCGATGGGGGATTGAGACCCAGTACTTC,CASSQDRWGIETQYF
-,TRBJ1-1,-,TRBV3-1,TGTGCCAGCAGCCAAACAGGGATAATGAACACTGAAGCTTTCTTT,CASSQTGIMNTEAFF
TRBD2,TRBJ2-1,-,TRBV20-1,TGCAGTGCTAGGCTCCTAGCGGGGGACAATGAGCAGTTCTTC,CSARLLAGDNEQFF
-,TRBJ1-1,-,TRBV7-8,TGTGCCAGCAGCCCCTACCCCGGAGTTAACACTGAAGCTTTCTTT,CASSPYPGVNTEAFF
-,TRBJ1-6,-,TRBV4-2,TGTGCCAGCAGCCAAGTGGGGAATAGTCCTGAGGATTCACCCCTCCACTTT,CASSQVGNSPEDSPLHF
-,TRBJ2-7,few,TRBV4-1,TGCGCCAGCAGCCAAGGACGGCAAGTCCCTTACGAGCAGTACTTC,CASSQGRQVPYEQYF
TRBD1,TRBJ2-7,few,TRBV10-1,TGCGCCAGCAGTCGGAACCACAGGGGGAGTTGCTACGAGCAGTACTTC,CASSRNHRGSCYEQYF
-,TRBJ2-7,few,TRBV9,TGTGCCAGCAGCGTAGAACCGGCGCCCTACGAGCAGTACTTC,CASSVEPAPYEQYF
-,TRBJ2-1,few,TRBV20-1,TGCAGTGCTAGAGTGCGGACTACCTACAATGAGCAGTTCTTC,CSARVRTTYNEQFF
-,TRBJ2-2,-,TRBV6-2/TRBV6-3,TGTGCCAGCAGACTTAGTGGGACCGGGGAGCTGTTTTTT,CASRLSGTGELFF
TRBD2,TRBJ2-1,-,TRBV7-2,TGTGCCAGTCTTAGCGGGGGCCGTTACAATGAGCAGTTCTTC,CASLSGGRYNEQFF
TRBD2,TRBJ2-1,few,TRBV27,TGTGCCAGCACTTCCCCTGGGCGGGAGGCTTACAATGAGCAGTTCTTC,CASTSPGREAYNEQFF
TRBD2,TRBJ2-7,many,TRBV7-2,TGTGCCAGCAGCTTATCGGGGGGTTTCTCCTACGAGCAGTACTTC,CASSLSGGFSYEQYF
-,TRBJ1-1,few,TRBV29-1,TGCAGCGTTGTCTCAGGGAGGGCTTTCTTT,CSVVSGRAFF
-,TRBJ2-4,many,TRBV7-2,TGTGCCAGCAGCTTCAGACTAGCCAAAAACATTCAGTACTTC,CASSFRLAKNIQYF
TRBD1,TRBJ2-5,-,TRBV5-5,TGTGCCAGCAGCAGCTACAGGGGGCGCGGTCAAGAGACCCAGTACTTC,CASSSYRGRGQETQYF
TRBD2,TRBJ2-5,many,TRBV5-1,TGCGCCAGCAGCCCACAACTAGCGGGAGGCTCCCAAGAGACCCAGTACTTC,CASSPQLAGGSQETQYF
-,TRBJ2-3,-,TRBV7-9,TGTGCCAGCAGCACTATCATCCCAGATACGCAGTATTTT,CASSTIIPDTQYF
TRBD1,TRBJ2-7,-,TRBV20-1,TGCAGTGCTAAAACCTTGGACAGGGTGAGGGAGCAGTACTTC,CSAKTLDRVREQYF
TRBD1,TRBJ2-1,once,TRBV7-2,TGTGCCAGCAGCTTATTCGGCAGGGGGCGCAATGAGCAGTTCTTC,CASSLFGRGRNEQFF
-,TRBJ2-1,-,TRBV3-1,TGTGCCAGCAGCCGTGCGGGACCGTGGAATGAGCAGTTCTTC,CASSRAGPWNEQFF
-,TRBJ2-7,-,TRBV29-1,TGCAGCGTTCGAGACAGATACTCCTACGAGCAGTACTTC,CSVRDRYSYEQYF